These T cell receptor beta chains were read from a single sample in a study of CD8+CD57+ T cells in acquired aplastic anemia. One entry per CDR3 protein, called by TCRdb with MiXCR from the reads. The sample lists around 150,000 distinct CDR3 sequences, around 48% seen once, with about 2.8% in the top ten. The specimen was sorted CD4+, CD8+, or CD8+CD57+ T cells (not recorded which) from PBMCs. The origin of the receptors is a human donor with aplastic anemia. Both conserved end residues are trimmed from each CDR3. Fields, in order: CDR3 length, V gene, clone size, D gene, CDR3 protein. A D gene is named only where the DNA matches it firmly. Clone size is shown for a subset of rows, as once, few, many or a class of expanded clone.

11 TRBV20-1 - - SARSGEHYEQY
12 TRBV20-1 - TRBD1 SAKRQGGGLGYT
11 TRBV24-1 many TRBD1 ATEQGAGQPQH
13 TRBV2 - TRBD2 ASRGGLAYTDTQY
12 TRBV7-3 - - ASSPMGRGYEQY
11 TRBV14 many - ASSQVVYDEQF
13 TRBV7-7 - TRBD1 ASSSLQGDGSPLH
12 TRBV12-3/TRBV12-4 - - ASSRQSVSYEQY
13 TRBV5-1 - - ASSLGDMDNYGYT
13 TRBV28 few TRBD1 ASSTLGQAIYGYT
14 TRBV28 - TRBD1 ASSLSPGQLQETQY
12 TRBV4-2 many - ASSQGLDPYEQY
14 TRBV4-3 many - ASSQNQALGAYGYT
12 TRBV19 many - ASSIRPPGNTIY
14 TRBV29-1 - TRBD1 SVGSGTGGSDQPQH
11 TRBV5-5 - TRBD2 ASSLREGPEQY
10 TRBV20-1 few - SARSREYEQF
11 TRBV29-1 many - SVEKETGYGYT
14 TRBV20-1 many TRBD2 SADTSGTSSYNEQF
12 TRBV2 - TRBD1 ATKYRGLNTEAF
12 TRBV5-5 - - ASGPMQLNTEAF
12 TRBV10-3 few TRBD2 AISDPQRGGEQY
11 TRBV6-1 - - ASARDSTDTQY
11 TRBV19 - TRBD1 ASSTTGYGTQY
13 TRBV6-5 many TRBD1 ASSYWDRANTEAF
9 TRBV29-1 - - SVSDAGAGY
15 TRBV4-1 - TRBD2 ASSPSGGTSGGGEQF
10 TRBV12-5 many - ASGGSNQPQH
12 TRBV28 few TRBD1 ASSSTGGGYGYT
12 TRBV19 - TRBD1 ASSRRTGAYEQY
11 TRBV7-9 - TRBD1 ASSPRTGGKLF
13 TRBV9 once - ASSVAVLSSYEQY
14 TRBV27 - TRBD2 ASSRVGLASPNEQF
12 TRBV28 few TRBD1 ASSLLSQGDGYT
9 TRBV9 - - ARSSNYGYT
10 TRBV7-8 - - ASSLSRNGYT
14 TRBV7-6 - TRBD2 ASRHQTSGRVNEQF
11 TRBV7-9 few - ASNSRQVYGYT
12 TRBV5-1 many - ASSLAEAGNTIY
13 TRBV27 - - ASSLWANWDQPQH
13 TRBV5-1 - - ASSRELSSYNEQF
13 TRBV5-1 many - ASSPGRLVGTEAF